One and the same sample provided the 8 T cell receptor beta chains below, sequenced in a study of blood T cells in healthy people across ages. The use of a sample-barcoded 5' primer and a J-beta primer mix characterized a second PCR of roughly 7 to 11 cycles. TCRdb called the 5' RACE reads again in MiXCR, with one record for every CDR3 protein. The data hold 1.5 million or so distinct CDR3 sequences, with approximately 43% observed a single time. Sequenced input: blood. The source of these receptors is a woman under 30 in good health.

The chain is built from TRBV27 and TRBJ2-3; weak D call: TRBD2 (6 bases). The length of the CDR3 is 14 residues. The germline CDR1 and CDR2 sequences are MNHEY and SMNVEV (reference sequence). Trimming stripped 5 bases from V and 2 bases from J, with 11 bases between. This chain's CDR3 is CASSEVRDTDTQYF. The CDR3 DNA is TGTGCCAGCAGTGAAGTGCGGGACACAGATACGCAGTATTTT.

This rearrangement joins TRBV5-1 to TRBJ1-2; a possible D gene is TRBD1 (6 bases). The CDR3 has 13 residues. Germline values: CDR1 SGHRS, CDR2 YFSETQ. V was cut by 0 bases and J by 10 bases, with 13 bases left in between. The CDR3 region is CASSLAWDNDYTF. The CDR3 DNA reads TGCGCCAGCAGCTTGGCATGGGACAATGACTACACCTTC.

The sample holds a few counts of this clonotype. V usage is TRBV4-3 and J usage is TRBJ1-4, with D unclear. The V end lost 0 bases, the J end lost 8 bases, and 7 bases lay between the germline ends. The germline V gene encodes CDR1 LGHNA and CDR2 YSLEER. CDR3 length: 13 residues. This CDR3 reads CASSQDGWEKLFF. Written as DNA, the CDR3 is TGCGCCAGCAGCCAAGACGGATGGGAAAAACTGTTTTTT.

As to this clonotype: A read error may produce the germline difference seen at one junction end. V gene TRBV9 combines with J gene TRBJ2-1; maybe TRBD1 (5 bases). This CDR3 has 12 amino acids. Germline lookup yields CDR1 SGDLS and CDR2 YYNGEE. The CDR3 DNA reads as TGTGCCTGCAGCAGGCAGGGTGATGAGCAGTTCTTC. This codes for CACSRQGDEQFF.

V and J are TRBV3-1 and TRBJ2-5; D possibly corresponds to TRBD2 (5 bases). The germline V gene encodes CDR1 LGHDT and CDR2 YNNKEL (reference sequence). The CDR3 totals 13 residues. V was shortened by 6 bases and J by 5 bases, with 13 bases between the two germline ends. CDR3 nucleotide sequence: TGTGCCAGCAGAACCGGGCCTAGCGAGACCCAGTACTTC. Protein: CASRTGPSETQYF.

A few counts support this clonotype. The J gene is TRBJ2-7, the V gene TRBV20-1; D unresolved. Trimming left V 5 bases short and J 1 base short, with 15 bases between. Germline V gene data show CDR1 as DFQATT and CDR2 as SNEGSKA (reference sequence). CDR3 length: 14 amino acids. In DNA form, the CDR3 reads TGCAGTGCTGACGACCCCGTAGGTTCCTACGAGCAGTACTTC. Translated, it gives CSADDPVGSYEQYF.

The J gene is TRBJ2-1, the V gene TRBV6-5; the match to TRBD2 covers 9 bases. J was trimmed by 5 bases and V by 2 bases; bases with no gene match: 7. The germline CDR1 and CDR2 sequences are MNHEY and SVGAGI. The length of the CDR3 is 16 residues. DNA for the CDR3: TGTGCCAGCAGTTACGGCCTAGCGGGGCCGGACAATGAGCAGTTCTTC. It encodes CASSYGLAGPDNEQFF.

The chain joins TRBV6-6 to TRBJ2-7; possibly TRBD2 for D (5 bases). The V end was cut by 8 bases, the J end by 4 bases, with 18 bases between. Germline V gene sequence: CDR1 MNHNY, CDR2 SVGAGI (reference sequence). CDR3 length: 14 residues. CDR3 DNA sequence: TGTGCCAGCGGATTAACCGGACTGGATTACGAGCAGTACTTC. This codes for CASGLTGLDYEQYF.